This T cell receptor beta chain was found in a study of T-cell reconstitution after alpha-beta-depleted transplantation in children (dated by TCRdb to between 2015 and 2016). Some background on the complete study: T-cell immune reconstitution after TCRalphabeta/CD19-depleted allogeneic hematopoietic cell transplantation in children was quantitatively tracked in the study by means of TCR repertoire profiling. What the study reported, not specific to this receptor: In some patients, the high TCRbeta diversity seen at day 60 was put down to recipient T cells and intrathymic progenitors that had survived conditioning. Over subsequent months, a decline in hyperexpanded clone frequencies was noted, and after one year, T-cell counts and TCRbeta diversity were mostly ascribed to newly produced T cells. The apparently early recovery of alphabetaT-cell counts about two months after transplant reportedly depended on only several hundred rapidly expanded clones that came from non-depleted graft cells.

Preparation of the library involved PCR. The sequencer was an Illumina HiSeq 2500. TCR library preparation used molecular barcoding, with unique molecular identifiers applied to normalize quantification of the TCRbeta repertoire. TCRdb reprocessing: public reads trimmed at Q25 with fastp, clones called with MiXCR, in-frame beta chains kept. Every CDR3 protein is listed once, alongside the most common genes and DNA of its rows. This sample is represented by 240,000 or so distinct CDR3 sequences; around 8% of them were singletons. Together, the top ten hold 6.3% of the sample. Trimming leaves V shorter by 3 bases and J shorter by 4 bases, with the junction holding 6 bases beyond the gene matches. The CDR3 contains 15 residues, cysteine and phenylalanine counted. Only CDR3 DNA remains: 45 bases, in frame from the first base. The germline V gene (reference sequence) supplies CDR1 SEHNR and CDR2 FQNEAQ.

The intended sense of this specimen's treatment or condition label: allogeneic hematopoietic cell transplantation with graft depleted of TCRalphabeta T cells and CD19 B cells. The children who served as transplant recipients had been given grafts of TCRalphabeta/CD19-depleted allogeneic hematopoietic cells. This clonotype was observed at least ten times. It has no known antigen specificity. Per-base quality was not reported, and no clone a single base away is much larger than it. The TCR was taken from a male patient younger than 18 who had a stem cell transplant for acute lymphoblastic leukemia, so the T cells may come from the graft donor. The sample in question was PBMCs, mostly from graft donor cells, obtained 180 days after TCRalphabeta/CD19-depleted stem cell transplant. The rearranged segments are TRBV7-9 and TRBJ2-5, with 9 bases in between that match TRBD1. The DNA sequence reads TGTGCCAGCAGCTTTGGACAGGGGATTTTAGAGACCCAGTACTTC. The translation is CASSFGQGILETQYF.